The rows below give T cell receptor beta chains drawn from one sample of a study of blood T cell repertoires in COVID-19. Profiled with immunoSEQ multiplex PCR; TCRdb holds only in-frame clones, not every one. The sample yields about 210,000 clones, 65% to 90% seen once. The sequenced sample was peripheral blood. The receptor source for this set is a man aged 50 to 59 with COVID-19, enrolled during active disease. CDR3s include the opening cysteine and the closing phenylalanine or tryptophan. The order of the fields is V gene, D gene, J gene, clone size, CDR3 DNA, CDR3 protein. A D gene is named only where the DNA matches it firmly. Not all rows give a size; the values are once, few, many and, for expanded clones, a class.

V gene: TRBV9; D gene: -; J gene: TRBJ1-2; clone size: once; CDR3 DNA: TGTGCCAGCAGCCCCTCGGGACAATATAACTATGGCTACACCTTC; CDR3 protein: CASSPSGQYNYGYTF
V gene: TRBV13; D gene: TRBD2; J gene: TRBJ2-3; clone size: -; CDR3 DNA: TGTGCCAGCAGCTTAGCGTTGGTAGCGGGGGGGAAAAGCACAGATACGCAGTATTTT; CDR3 protein: CASSLALVAGGKSTDTQYF
V gene: TRBV19; D gene: -; J gene: TRBJ1-1; clone size: -; CDR3 DNA: TGTGCCAGTAGTATAGAGAGGAACACTGAAGCTTTCTTT; CDR3 protein: CASSIERNTEAFF
V gene: TRBV11-2; D gene: -; J gene: TRBJ1-2; clone size: -; CDR3 DNA: TGTGCCAGCAGCTTAGGACGGGGATTGTACTATGGCTACACCTTC; CDR3 protein: CASSLGRGLYYGYTF
V gene: TRBV5-4; D gene: -; J gene: TRBJ1-4; clone size: -; CDR3 DNA: TGTGCCAGCAGTCAAGCGGGCAGGGCTAATGAAAAACTGTTTTTT; CDR3 protein: CASSQAGRANEKLFF
V gene: TRBV15; D gene: -; J gene: TRBJ2-7; clone size: -; CDR3 DNA: TGTGCCACCAGCAGAGATAGGTACAGGGGAGGCGAGCAGTACTTC; CDR3 protein: CATSRDRYRGGEQYF
V gene: TRBV5-4; D gene: -; J gene: TRBJ1-4; clone size: -; CDR3 DNA: TGTGCCAGCAGCCTGTTTCGAGATGAAAAACTGTTTTTT; CDR3 protein: CASSLFRDEKLFF
V gene: TRBV30; D gene: TRBD1; J gene: TRBJ1-5; clone size: once; CDR3 DNA: TGTGCCTGGAGAGGGGGCAACAATCAGCCCCAGCATTTT; CDR3 protein: CAWRGGNNQPQHF
V gene: TRBV9; D gene: TRBD1; J gene: TRBJ2-3; clone size: -; CDR3 DNA: TGTGCCAGCAGCGCTAGGACAGGGGTCGGAGATACGCAGTATTTT; CDR3 protein: CASSARTGVGDTQYF
V gene: TRBV30; D gene: -; J gene: TRBJ1-4; clone size: -; CDR3 DNA: TGTGCCTGGAGTGTATCCGGTTATGAAAAACTGTTTTTT; CDR3 protein: CAWSVSGYEKLFF
V gene: TRBV11-2; D gene: -; J gene: TRBJ2-2; clone size: -; CDR3 DNA: TGTGCCAGCAGCTGGGCAGGGCCCACCGGGGAGCTGTTTTTT; CDR3 protein: CASSWAGPTGELFF
V gene: TRBV6-5; D gene: -; J gene: TRBJ2-7; clone size: few; CDR3 DNA: TGTGCCAGCAGTAAGACAGGTCGGTACGAGCAGTACTTC; CDR3 protein: CASSKTGRYEQYF
V gene: TRBV10-1; D gene: TRBD1; J gene: TRBJ2-2; clone size: -; CDR3 DNA: TGCGCCAGCCGAGCCGGGACAGGGAGCACCGGGGAGCTGTTTTTT; CDR3 protein: CASRAGTGSTGELFF
V gene: TRBV30; D gene: TRBD1; J gene: TRBJ2-7; clone size: -; CDR3 DNA: TGTGCCTGGAGTGTACTCTTCCCGGGACAGGGGAGGTACGAGCAGTACTTC; CDR3 protein: CAWSVLFPGQGRYEQYF
V gene: TRBV2; D gene: TRBD1; J gene: TRBJ2-3; clone size: -; CDR3 DNA: TGTGCCAGCAGTGGACAGGGACCCACAGATACGCAGTATTTT; CDR3 protein: CASSGQGPTDTQYF
V gene: TRBV7-3; D gene: TRBD1; J gene: TRBJ2-5; clone size: -; CDR3 DNA: TGTGCCAGCAGCCCTGGACAGGCGAAAGAGACCCAGTACTTC; CDR3 protein: CASSPGQAKETQYF
V gene: TRBV5-1; D gene: TRBD2; J gene: TRBJ2-5; clone size: once; CDR3 DNA: TGCGCCAGCAGCTACGGGGGGAAAGAAGAGACCCAGTACTTC; CDR3 protein: CASSYGGKEETQYF
V gene: TRBV12-3/TRBV12-4; D gene: -; J gene: TRBJ1-2; clone size: -; CDR3 DNA: TGTGCCAGCAGTCCCTCGAGCTATGGCTACACCTTC; CDR3 protein: CASSPSSYGYTF
V gene: TRBV6-6; D gene: TRBD1; J gene: TRBJ1-5; clone size: once; CDR3 DNA: TGTGCCAGCAGTTACGTAGAGGGGGCAGGACAGCCCCAGCATTTT; CDR3 protein: CASSYVEGAGQPQHF
V gene: TRBV27; D gene: -; J gene: TRBJ1-2; clone size: -; CDR3 DNA: TGTGCCAGCAGTTCGCGCCGCAAGGACAGAAACTATGGCTACACCTTC; CDR3 protein: CASSSRRKDRNYGYTF
V gene: TRBV15; D gene: TRBD1; J gene: TRBJ2-1; clone size: -; CDR3 DNA: TGTGCCACCAGCACCAGACAGGGGTCCTACAATGAGCAGTTCTTC; CDR3 protein: CATSTRQGSYNEQFF
V gene: TRBV5-1; D gene: TRBD1; J gene: TRBJ2-7; clone size: -; CDR3 DNA: TGCGCCAGCAGCTTTGAGACAGGGGGTCCCTACGAGCAGTACTTC; CDR3 protein: CASSFETGGPYEQYF
V gene: TRBV4-1; D gene: -; J gene: TRBJ2-5; clone size: -; CDR3 DNA: TGCGCCAGCAGCCATCAGACCGAGGAAGAGACCCAGTACTTC; CDR3 protein: CASSHQTEEETQYF
V gene: TRBV9; D gene: -; J gene: TRBJ2-3; clone size: -; CDR3 DNA: TGTGCCAGCAGCGTTGGGACAAGGGATACGCAGTATTTT; CDR3 protein: CASSVGTRDTQYF
V gene: TRBV27; D gene: TRBD1; J gene: TRBJ2-7; clone size: -; CDR3 DNA: TGTGCCAGCAGTCCCTACTCACAGGGGACGGGGGAGCAGTACTTC; CDR3 protein: CASSPYSQGTGEQYF
V gene: TRBV18; D gene: -; J gene: TRBJ2-2; clone size: -; CDR3 DNA: TGTGCCAGCTCACCGGCAGGGTCGAACACCGGGGAGCTGTTTTTT; CDR3 protein: CASSPAGSNTGELFF
V gene: TRBV4-1; D gene: -; J gene: TRBJ1-5; clone size: -; CDR3 DNA: TGCGCCAGCAGCCAAGGGACAGTTTCTCCCAGTCAGCCCCAGCATTTT; CDR3 protein: CASSQGTVSPSQPQHF
V gene: TRBV7-2; D gene: TRBD1; J gene: TRBJ1-5; clone size: -; CDR3 DNA: TGTGCCAGCAGCTCGGGACAGTATGGCAATCAGCCCCAGCATTTT; CDR3 protein: CASSSGQYGNQPQHF
V gene: TRBV11-1; D gene: TRBD1; J gene: TRBJ2-7; clone size: -; CDR3 DNA: TGTGCCAGCAGCTTACGGGACAGGGGGAATTACGAGCAGTACTTC; CDR3 protein: CASSLRDRGNYEQYF
V gene: TRBV2; D gene: -; J gene: TRBJ1-1; clone size: few; CDR3 DNA: TGTGCCAGCAGTGATACAGCCCGCACTGAAGCTTTCTTT; CDR3 protein: CASSDTARTEAFF
V gene: TRBV4-2; D gene: -; J gene: TRBJ2-7; clone size: -; CDR3 DNA: TGTGCCAGCAGCCAAGATTCCCCAGGGCTGGGCGAGCAGTACTTC; CDR3 protein: CASSQDSPGLGEQYF
V gene: TRBV27; D gene: TRBD2; J gene: TRBJ2-3; clone size: -; CDR3 DNA: TGTGCCAGCAGTTTACGGGCTAGCGGGGGGGGAGATACGCAGTATTTT; CDR3 protein: CASSLRASGGGDTQYF
V gene: TRBV18; D gene: TRBD1; J gene: TRBJ2-5; clone size: -; CDR3 DNA: TGTGCCAGCTCAACTAACACAGGGGGCTCAGAGACCCAGTACTTC; CDR3 protein: CASSTNTGGSETQYF
V gene: TRBV10-3; D gene: -; J gene: TRBJ2-5; clone size: few; CDR3 DNA: TGTGCCACTCAAAACAGGGTCGGCGAGACCCAGTACTTC; CDR3 protein: CATQNRVGETQYF
V gene: TRBV4-3; D gene: TRBD1; J gene: TRBJ1-2; clone size: -; CDR3 DNA: TGCGCCAGCAGCCAGGGTACAGGGGGCTCGGGTGGCTACACCTTC; CDR3 protein: CASSQGTGGSGGYTF
V gene: TRBV19; D gene: TRBD1; J gene: TRBJ2-7; clone size: -; CDR3 DNA: TGTGCCAGTAGTAAGGACAGGGGGCCATACGAGCAGTACTTC; CDR3 protein: CASSKDRGPYEQYF
V gene: TRBV5-1; D gene: TRBD2; J gene: TRBJ2-1; clone size: -; CDR3 DNA: TGCGCCAGCAGCTTGGGAAGCGGGGGGGCCCACAATGAGCAGTTCTTC; CDR3 protein: CASSLGSGGAHNEQFF
V gene: TRBV5-4; D gene: -; J gene: TRBJ2-5; clone size: -; CDR3 DNA: TGTGCCAGCAGCTTGGGCGGTGCAGGGGCCCAAGAGACCCAGTACTTC; CDR3 protein: CASSLGGAGAQETQYF
V gene: TRBV30; D gene: -; J gene: TRBJ1-2; clone size: -; CDR3 DNA: TGTGCCTGCTCGCGGGGGGCTGGCTATGGCTACACCTTC; CDR3 protein: CACSRGAGYGYTF
V gene: TRBV30; D gene: TRBD1; J gene: TRBJ1-4; clone size: -; CDR3 DNA: TGTGCCTGGAGTGTACAGGGGTCGGCTAATGAAAAACTGTTTTTT; CDR3 protein: CAWSVQGSANEKLFF
V gene: TRBV4-3; D gene: -; J gene: TRBJ1-1; clone size: -; CDR3 DNA: TGCGCCAGCAGCCAAGAGACGAACACAGGGAAAGCTTTCTTT; CDR3 protein: CASSQETNTGKAFF
V gene: TRBV6-2/TRBV6-3; D gene: -; J gene: TRBJ2-2; clone size: -; CDR3 DNA: TGTGCCAGCAGCCGGACATTCGGGGAGCTGTTTTTT; CDR3 protein: CASSRTFGELFF
V gene: TRBV5-4; D gene: TRBD2; J gene: TRBJ2-2; clone size: few; CDR3 DNA: TGTGCCAGCAGACCGGGACTAGCGGGGGGGCTGGACACCGGGGAGCTGTTTTTT; CDR3 protein: CASRPGLAGGLDTGELFF
V gene: TRBV5-1; D gene: TRBD1; J gene: TRBJ2-1; clone size: once; CDR3 DNA: TGCGCCAGCAGCTCGGACAGGTGGAGCTCCTACAATGAGCAGTTCTTC; CDR3 protein: CASSSDRWSSYNEQFF
V gene: TRBV24-1; D gene: TRBD1; J gene: TRBJ2-1; clone size: once; CDR3 DNA: TGTGCCACCACCAAGTCCGGGACAGAGAGAAATAAGCAGTTCTTC; CDR3 protein: CATTKSGTERNKQFF
V gene: TRBV19; D gene: TRBD2; J gene: TRBJ2-1; clone size: -; CDR3 DNA: TGTGCCAGTAGTAAGACTAGCGGGGGGGCCTATGAGCAGTTCTTC; CDR3 protein: CASSKTSGGAYEQFF
V gene: TRBV6-1; D gene: -; J gene: TRBJ1-1; clone size: -; CDR3 DNA: TGTGCCAGCAGTGAAAACATCCTTTCTGAAGCTTTCTTT; CDR3 protein: CASSENILSEAFF
V gene: TRBV4-1; D gene: -; J gene: TRBJ2-7; clone size: -; CDR3 DNA: TGCGCCAGCAGCCAAGAACCGGGGTCCTACGAGCAGTACTTC; CDR3 protein: CASSQEPGSYEQYF
V gene: TRBV29-1; D gene: -; J gene: TRBJ1-2; clone size: once; CDR3 DNA: TGCAGCGTACCTACAGGGAACGACTATGGCTACACCTTC; CDR3 protein: CSVPTGNDYGYTF
V gene: TRBV7-8; D gene: -; J gene: TRBJ1-1; clone size: -; CDR3 DNA: TGTGCCAGCAGCCCGGGGGGAGGAGCTGAAGCTTTCTTT; CDR3 protein: CASSPGGGAEAFF
V gene: TRBV7-2; D gene: -; J gene: TRBJ1-1; clone size: -; CDR3 DNA: TGTGCCAGCAGCTTTACCCGAAGCGGTGGTGAAGCTTTCTTT; CDR3 protein: CASSFTRSGGEAFF
V gene: TRBV29-1; D gene: TRBD1; J gene: TRBJ1-2; clone size: -; CDR3 DNA: TGCAGCGTTGCAGGGGGCGACGGCTACACCTTC; CDR3 protein: CSVAGGDGYTF
V gene: TRBV5-8; D gene: TRBD2; J gene: TRBJ2-1; clone size: -; CDR3 DNA: TGTGCCAGCAGGGTCGGGACTAGAACCAATGAGCAGTTCTTC; CDR3 protein: CASRVGTRTNEQFF
V gene: TRBV30; D gene: TRBD1; J gene: TRBJ1-5; clone size: -; CDR3 DNA: TGTGCCTGGAGTCCCGGGACAGGGTATTTTCAGCCCCAGCATTTT; CDR3 protein: CAWSPGTGYFQPQHF
V gene: TRBV5-1; D gene: -; J gene: TRBJ1-6; clone size: few; CDR3 DNA: TGCGCCAGCAGCTTGGGTGCGGGAAATTCACCCCTCCACTTT; CDR3 protein: CASSLGAGNSPLHF
V gene: TRBV6-6; D gene: TRBD1; J gene: TRBJ1-1; clone size: few; CDR3 DNA: TGTGCCAGCAGTTCAAGGAGACAGGGTAACACTGAAGCTTTCTTT; CDR3 protein: CASSSRRQGNTEAFF
V gene: TRBV6-4; D gene: TRBD1; J gene: TRBJ2-3; clone size: -; CDR3 DNA: TGTGCCAGCAGTGACCCGACAGTGACAGGGGAGAGGACAGATACGCAGTATTTT; CDR3 protein: CASSDPTVTGERTDTQYF
V gene: TRBV6-6; D gene: -; J gene: TRBJ2-7; clone size: -; CDR3 DNA: TGTGCCAGCACCGGGGGATACGAGCAGTACTTC; CDR3 protein: CASTGGYEQYF
V gene: TRBV6-5; D gene: TRBD1; J gene: TRBJ2-7; clone size: -; CDR3 DNA: TGTGCCAGCAGTTCCCCGGGACAGGGGGCTGGGCAGTACTTC; CDR3 protein: CASSSPGQGAGQYF
V gene: TRBV7-9; D gene: -; J gene: TRBJ2-1; clone size: -; CDR3 DNA: TGTGCCAGCAGCCCGCCCGGCGGGGCTCGGGATGAGCAGTTCTTC; CDR3 protein: CASSPPGGARDEQFF